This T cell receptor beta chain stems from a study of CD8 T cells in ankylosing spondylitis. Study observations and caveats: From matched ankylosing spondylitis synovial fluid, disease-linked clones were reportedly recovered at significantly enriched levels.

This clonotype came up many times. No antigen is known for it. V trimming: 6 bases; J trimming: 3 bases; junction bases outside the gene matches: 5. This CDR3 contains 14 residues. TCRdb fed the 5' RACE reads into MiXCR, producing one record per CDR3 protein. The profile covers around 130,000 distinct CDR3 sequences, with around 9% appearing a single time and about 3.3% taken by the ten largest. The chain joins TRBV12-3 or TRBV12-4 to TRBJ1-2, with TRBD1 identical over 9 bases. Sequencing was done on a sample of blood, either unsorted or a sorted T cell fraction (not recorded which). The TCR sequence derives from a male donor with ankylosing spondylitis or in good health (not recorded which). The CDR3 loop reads CASRGDRVDYGYTF. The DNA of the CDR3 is TGTGCCAGCAGGGGGGACAGGGTGGACTATGGCTACACCTTC.